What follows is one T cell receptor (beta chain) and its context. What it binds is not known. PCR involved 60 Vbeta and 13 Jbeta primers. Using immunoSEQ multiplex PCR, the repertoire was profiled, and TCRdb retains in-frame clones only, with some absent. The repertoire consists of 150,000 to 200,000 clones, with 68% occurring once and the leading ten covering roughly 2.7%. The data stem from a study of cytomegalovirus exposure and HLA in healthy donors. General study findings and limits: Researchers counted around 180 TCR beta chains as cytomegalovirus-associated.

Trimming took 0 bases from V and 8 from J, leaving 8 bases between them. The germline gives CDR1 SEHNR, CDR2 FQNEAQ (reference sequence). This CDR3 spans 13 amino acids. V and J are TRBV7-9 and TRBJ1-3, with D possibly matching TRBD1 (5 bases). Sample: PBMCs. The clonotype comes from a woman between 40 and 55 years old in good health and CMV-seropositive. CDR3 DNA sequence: TGTGCCAGCAGCTTAGCTGGGGCGGACACCATATATTTT. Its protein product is CASSLAGADTIYF.